Each of the 12 T cell receptor beta chains below was sequenced from the same sample in a study of blood T cell repertoires in COVID-19. Libraries were prepared by immunoSEQ multiplex PCR; TCRdb keeps only in-frame clonotypes and omits some of them. Among fewer than 250,000 clones listed, around 80% were seen once. Input material: peripheral blood. Receptors were obtained from a man in his 60s with acute or convalescent COVID-19.

The chain recombines TRBV5-4 with TRBJ2-1; 7 nucleotides align to TRBD2. With V trimmed by 3 bases and J by 4 bases, 7 bases remained unmatched. Germline values: CDR1 SGHNT, CDR2 YYREEE (reference sequence). The CDR3 is 15 residues long. Here the CDR3 reads CASSSRTGGYNEQFF. DNA of the CDR3: TGTGCCAGCAGCTCCCGTACGGGAGGTTACAATGAGCAGTTCTTC.

This clone was observed a few times. The chain uses TRBV7-9 and TRBJ1-1, with no clear D. The CDR3 runs to 15 residues. Looked up from germline, CDR1 is SEHNR and CDR2 is FQNEAQ (reference sequence). Trimming removed 2 bases at V and 2 bases at J, with 12 bases between. The CDR3 DNA sequence: TGTGCCAGCAGCTTAATAATGGGCGAAAACACTGAAGCTTTCTTT. Translating gives CASSLIMGENTEAFF.

CDR3 in amino acids: CASSQSSEREGPVRNPGELFF. The DNA for the CDR3 is TGTGCCAGCAGCCAATCCTCCGAGCGGGAGGGCCCCGTTCGTAATCCCGGGGAGCTGTTTTTT. This chain links TRBV6-2 or TRBV6-3 with TRBJ2-2; 10 nucleotides agree with TRBD2. This CDR3 is 21 amino acids long. Germline lookup yields CDR1 MNHEY and CDR2 SVGEGT. Trimming removed 6 bases from V and 6 bases from J; junction bases left unmatched: 25.

This clone showed up just a few times. V and J are TRBV2 and TRBJ1-1; 9 bases agree with TRBD1. The CDR3 loop spans 16 amino acids. V was pared by 7 bases and J by 6 bases, with 15 bases of the junction left unmatched. CDR1 and CDR2 from the germline V gene are SNHLY and FYNNEI. This CDR3 is CASKTEGPYRGPEAFF. The CDR3 DNA reads as TGTGCCAGCAAAACCGAGGGTCCCTACAGGGGGCCTGAAGCTTTCTTT. Combining the CDR3 with reference TRBV2 and TRBJ1-1 gives the whole variable domain EPEVTQTPSHQVTQMGQEVILRCVPISNHLYFYWYRQILGQKVEFLVSFYNNEISEKSEIFDDQFSVERPDGSNFTLKIRSTKLEDSAMYFCASKTEGPYRGPEAFFGQGTRLTVV.

This chain links TRBV5-1 with TRBJ2-1; 7 bases align to TRBD1. CDR1 is SGHRS and CDR2 is YFSETQ in the germline V gene. After removal of 4 bases from V and 7 bases from J, the junction contained 2 bases not matched to a gene. CDR3 length equals 12 residues. The CDR3 DNA follows: TGCGCCAGCAGCACACAGGGGAATGAGCAGTTCTTC. This codes for CASSTQGNEQFF.

The gene calls are TRBV7-2 and TRBJ1-5, with D tentatively TRBD1 (5 bases). The V end was cut by 0 bases, the J end by 5 bases, with 8 bases between. Germline assignment: CDR1 SGHTA and CDR2 FQGNSA. This CDR3 contains 14 residues. The CDR3 loop reads CASSLAAGDQPQHF. Written as DNA, the CDR3 is TGTGCCAGCAGCTTAGCGGCGGGGGATCAGCCCCAGCATTTT.

The gene calls are TRBV9 and TRBJ1-4; 9 nucleotides agree with TRBD1. CDR3 size: 16 residues. Germline CDR1 and CDR2: SGDLS and YYNGEE. Trimming took 4 bases from V and 8 from J; bases not matched to a gene: 12. The CDR3 reads CASSIGTGISVEKLFF. The CDR3 bases are TGTGCCAGCAGCATAGGGACAGGGATTAGTGTGGAAAAACTGTTTTTT.

The chain employs TRBV10-3 and TRBJ2-1; 7 positions agree with TRBD2. The germline CDR1 and CDR2 sequences are ENHRY and SYGVKD. The J segment lost 2 bases and the V segment lost 7 bases, leaving 2 bases of the junction unmatched. CDR3 length equals 13 residues. The CDR3 sequence: CAINSGAYNEQFF. CDR3 coding DNA: TGTGCCATCAACAGCGGGGCCTACAATGAGCAGTTCTTC.

The chain links TRBV4-1 to TRBJ2-3; 11 bases are a match to TRBD2. This CDR3 contains 16 residues. J gave up 0 bases and V 4 bases, and 3 bases lay outside the gene matches. CDR1 and CDR2 (germline): MGHRA, YSYEKL. The CDR3 DNA follows: TGCGCCAGCAGCCTTAGCGGGGGGGCTAGCACAGATACGCAGTATTTT. Encoded protein: CASSLSGGASTDTQYF.

V usage is TRBV4-3 and J usage is TRBJ2-7; 9 bases fit TRBD2. The germline V gene encodes CDR1 LGHNA and CDR2 YSLEER. The V and J ends lost 1 base and 5 bases, in that order; junction bases with no gene match: 6. CDR3 length equals 15 residues. As DNA, the CDR3 is TGCGCCAGCAGCCAAGCGCGGGGGGGCCTCAACGAGCAGTACTTC. As protein: CASSQARGGLNEQYF.

The V call is TRBV7-8, the J call TRBJ2-7; 8 nucleotides align to TRBD1. Germline loops: CDR1 SGHVS, CDR2 FQNEAQ. After removal of 5 bases from V and 11 bases from J, the junction contained 11 bases not matched to a gene. The CDR3 has 13 residues. The DNA for the CDR3 is TGTGCCAGCAGCGCAACACAGGGGGAAAGGGAGTACTTC. Protein product: CASSATQGEREYF. Based on the CDR3 plus reference TRBV7-8 and TRBJ2-7, the full variable domain is GAGVSQSPRYKVAKRGQDVALRCDPISGHVSLFWYQQALGQGPEFLTYFQNEAQLDKSGLPSDRFFAERPEGSVSTLKIQRTQQEDSAVYLCASSATQGEREYFGPGTRLTVT.

The V and J genes are TRBV7-9 and TRBJ1-2; 9 bases fit TRBD1. The CDR3 is 14 amino acids. Per germline, CDR1 SEHNR and CDR2 FQNEAQ (reference sequence). With 3 bases clipped from V and 7 bases from J, the junction kept 6 bases outside the gene matches. CDR3 loop: CASSFGTGMSGYTF. In DNA, the CDR3 is TGTGCCAGCAGCTTCGGGACAGGGATGAGTGGCTACACCTTC.